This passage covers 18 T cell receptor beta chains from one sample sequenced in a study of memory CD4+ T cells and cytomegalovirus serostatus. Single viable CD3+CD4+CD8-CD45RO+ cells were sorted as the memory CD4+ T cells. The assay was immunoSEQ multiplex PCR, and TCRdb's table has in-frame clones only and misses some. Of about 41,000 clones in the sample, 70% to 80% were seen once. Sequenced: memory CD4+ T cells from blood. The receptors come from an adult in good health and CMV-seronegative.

Written as DNA, the CDR3 is TGTGCCTGGCACCTAGGGACTAGCTCGTACAATGAGCAGTTCTTC. Its protein product is CAWHLGTSSYNEQFF. The gene calls are TRBV30 and TRBJ2-1; 9 nucleotides agree with TRBD2. The CDR3 is made up of 15 amino acids. Germline CDR1 is GTSNPN and CDR2 is SVGIG (reference sequence). The ends lost 5 bases at V and 4 bases at J; junction bases unmatched: 9.

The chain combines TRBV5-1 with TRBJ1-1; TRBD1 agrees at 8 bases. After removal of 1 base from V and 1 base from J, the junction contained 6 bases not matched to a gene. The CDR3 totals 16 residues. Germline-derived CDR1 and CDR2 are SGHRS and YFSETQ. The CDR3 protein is CASSLSGGFANTEAFF. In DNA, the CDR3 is TGCGCCAGCAGCTTGTCAGGGGGCTTTGCGAACACTGAAGCTTTCTTT.

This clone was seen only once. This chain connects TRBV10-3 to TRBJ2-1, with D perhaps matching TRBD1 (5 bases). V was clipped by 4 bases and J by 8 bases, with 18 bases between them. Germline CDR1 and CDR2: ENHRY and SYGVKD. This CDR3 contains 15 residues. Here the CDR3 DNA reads TGTGCCATCAGTGTTAGGGGCTCCAATATGGATGAGCAGTTCTTC. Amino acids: CAISVRGSNMDEQFF.

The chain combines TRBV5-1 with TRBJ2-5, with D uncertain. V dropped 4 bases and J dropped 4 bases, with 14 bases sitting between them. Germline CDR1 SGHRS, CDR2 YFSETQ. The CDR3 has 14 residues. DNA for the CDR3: TGCGCCAGCAGCCTCAGGAGTAACTCAGAGACCCAGTACTTC. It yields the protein CASSLRSNSETQYF.

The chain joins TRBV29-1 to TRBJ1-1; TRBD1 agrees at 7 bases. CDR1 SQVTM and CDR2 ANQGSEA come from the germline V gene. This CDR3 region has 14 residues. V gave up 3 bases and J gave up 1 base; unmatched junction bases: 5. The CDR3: CSVDRDRENTEAFF. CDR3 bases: TGCAGCGTTGATCGGGACAGAGAGAACACTGAAGCTTTCTTT.

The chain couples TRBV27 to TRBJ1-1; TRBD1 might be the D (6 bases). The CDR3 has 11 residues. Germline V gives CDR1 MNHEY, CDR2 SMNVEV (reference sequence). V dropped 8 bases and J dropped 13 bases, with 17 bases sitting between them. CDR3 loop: CASGVGGGVFF. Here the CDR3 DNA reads TGTGCCAGCGGTGTGGGCGGGGGCGTTTTCTTT.

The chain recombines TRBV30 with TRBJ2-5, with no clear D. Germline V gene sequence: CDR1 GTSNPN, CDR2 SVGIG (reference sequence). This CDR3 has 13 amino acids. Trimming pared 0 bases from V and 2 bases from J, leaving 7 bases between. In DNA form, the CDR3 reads TGTGCCTGGAGTGTTTCGGGTCAAGAGACCCAGTACTTC. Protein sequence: CAWSVSGQETQYF. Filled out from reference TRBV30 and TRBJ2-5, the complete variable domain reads SQTIHQWPATLVQPVGSPLSLECTVEGTSNPNLYWYRQAAGRGLQLLFYSVGIGQISSEVPQNLSASRPQDRQFILSSKKLLLSDSGFYLCAWSVSGQETQYFGPGTRLLVL.

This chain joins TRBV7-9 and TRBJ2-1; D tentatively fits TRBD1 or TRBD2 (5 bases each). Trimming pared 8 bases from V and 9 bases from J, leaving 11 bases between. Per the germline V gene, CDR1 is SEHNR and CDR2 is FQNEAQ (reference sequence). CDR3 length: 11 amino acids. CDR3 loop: CASRGLGEQFF. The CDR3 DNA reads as TGTGCCAGCCGGGGCTTGGGTGAGCAGTTCTTC.

This CDR3 is CASSDWTHMNTEAFF. The DNA of the CDR3 is TGTGCCAGCAGCGATTGGACACATATGAACACTGAAGCTTTCTTT. The chain has TRBV5-6 and TRBJ1-1; a weak D match, TRBD1 (5 bases). Germline V lookup: CDR1 SGHDT, CDR2 YYEEEE. V was trimmed by 4 bases and J by 0 bases, leaving 13 bases between them. The CDR3 contains 15 residues.

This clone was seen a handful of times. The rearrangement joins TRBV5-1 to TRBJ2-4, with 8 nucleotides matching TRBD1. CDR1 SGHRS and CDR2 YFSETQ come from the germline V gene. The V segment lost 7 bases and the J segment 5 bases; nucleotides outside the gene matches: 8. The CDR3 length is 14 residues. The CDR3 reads CASGQGGEQNIQYF. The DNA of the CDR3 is TGCGCCAGCGGACAGGGTGGAGAACAAAACATTCAGTACTTC.

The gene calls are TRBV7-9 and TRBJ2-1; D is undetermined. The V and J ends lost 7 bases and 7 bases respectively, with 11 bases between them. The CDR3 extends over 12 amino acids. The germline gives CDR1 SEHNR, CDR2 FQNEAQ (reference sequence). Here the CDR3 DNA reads TGTGCCAGCACCCCACTGGGGAATGAGCAGTTCTTC. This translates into CASTPLGNEQFF.

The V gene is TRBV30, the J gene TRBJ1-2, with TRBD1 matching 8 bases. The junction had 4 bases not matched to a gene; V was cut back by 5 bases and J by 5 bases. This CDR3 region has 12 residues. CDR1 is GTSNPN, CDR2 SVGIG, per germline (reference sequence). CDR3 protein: CAWGQGAYGYTF. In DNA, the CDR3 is TGTGCCTGGGGACAGGGAGCGTATGGCTACACCTTC.

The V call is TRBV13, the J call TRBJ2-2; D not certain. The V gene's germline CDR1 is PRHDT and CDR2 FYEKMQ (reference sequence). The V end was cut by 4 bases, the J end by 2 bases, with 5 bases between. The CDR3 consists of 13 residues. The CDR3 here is CASSSPNTGELFF. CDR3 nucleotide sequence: TGTGCCAGCAGCTCGCCCAACACCGGGGAGCTGTTTTTT.

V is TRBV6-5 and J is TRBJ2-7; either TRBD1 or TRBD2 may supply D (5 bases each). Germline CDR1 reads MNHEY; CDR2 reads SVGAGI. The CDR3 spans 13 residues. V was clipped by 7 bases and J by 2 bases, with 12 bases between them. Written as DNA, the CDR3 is TGTGCCAGCATCCCCCAGGGAGCCTACGAGCAGTACTTC. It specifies CASIPQGAYEQYF.

The CDR3: CASSLDYVGTGEEAFF. The CDR3 DNA reads as TGTGCCAGCAGCTTAGATTATGTCGGGACAGGGGAAGAAGCTTTCTTT. J is TRBJ1-1 and V is TRBV7-2, with TRBD1 matching 10 bases. The CDR3 covers 16 residues. Germline V CDR1 and CDR2: SGHTA, FQGNSA. V shed 1 base, J shed 8 bases, and the junction held 10 bases outside the gene matches.

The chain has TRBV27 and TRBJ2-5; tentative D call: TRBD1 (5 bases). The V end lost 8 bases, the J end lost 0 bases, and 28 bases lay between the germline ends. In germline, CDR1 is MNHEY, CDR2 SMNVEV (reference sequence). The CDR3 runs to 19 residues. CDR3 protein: CASPPRGSRGCLYQETQYF. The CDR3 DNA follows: TGTGCCAGCCCCCCCCGTGGGTCTAGGGGCTGCCTGTACCAAGAGACCCAGTACTTC.

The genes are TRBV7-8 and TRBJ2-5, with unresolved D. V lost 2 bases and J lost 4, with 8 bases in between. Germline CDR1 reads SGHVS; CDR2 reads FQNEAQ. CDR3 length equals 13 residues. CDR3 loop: CASSLRDGETQYF. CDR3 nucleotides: TGTGCCAGCAGCTTAAGGGATGGAGAGACCCAGTACTTC.

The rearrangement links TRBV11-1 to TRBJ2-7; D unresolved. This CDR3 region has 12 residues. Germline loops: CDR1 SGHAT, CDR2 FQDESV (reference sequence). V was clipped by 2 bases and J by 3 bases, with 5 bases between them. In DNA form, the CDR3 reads TGTGCCAGCAGCTTAACCGGCTACGAGCAGTACTTC. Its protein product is CASSLTGYEQYF.